This passage covers 25 T cell receptor beta chains from one sample sequenced in a study of blood T cell repertoires in COVID-19 (dated by TCRdb to between 2020 and 2021). The library was obtained by the immunoSEQ multiplex PCR assay. TCRdb took this table from immuneACCESS and kept in-frame rearrangements with V and J called. Such tables lack part of the clones; where checked against another copy, unresolved V genes explain under half of the gap, and the rest is unexplained. The sample table holds 100,000 to 150,000 clones, of which approximately 85% were seen once. The top ten clones comprise 3.2% of the sample. Sequencing was carried out using peripheral blood. These receptors all come from a woman older than 75 with COVID-19, enrolled during active disease.

The chain employs TRBV29-1 and TRBJ1-2, with D hard to call. Per the germline V gene, CDR1 is SQVTM and CDR2 is ANQGSEA. The CDR3 contains 12 residues. V dropped 6 bases and J dropped 2 bases, with 10 bases sitting between them. The CDR3 sequence: CSVSFSNYGYTF. As DNA, the CDR3 is TGCAGCGTGTCTTTCTCGAACTATGGCTACACCTTC.

J is TRBJ1-2 and V is TRBV4-1; no clear D gene. Germline V CDR1 and CDR2: MGHRA, YSYEKL. This CDR3 is 16 amino acids long. V gave up 0 bases and J gave up 0 bases, with 11 bases separating them. The CDR3 DNA reads as TGCGCCAGCAGCCAAGATTTAACAGCAGCTAACTATGGCTACACCTTC. It encodes CASSQDLTAANYGYTF.

The chain joins TRBV2 to TRBJ1-5; D is possibly TRBD1 (6 bases). Trimming took 5 bases from V and 3 from J, leaving 14 bases between them. Per the germline V gene, CDR1 is SNHLY and CDR2 is FYNNEI. This CDR3 region has 15 residues. The CDR3 DNA reads as TGTGCCAGCAGTCCGGACAGAGCGAACAATCAGCCCCAGCATTTT. The encoded protein is CASSPDRANNQPQHF.

The sample holds one count of this clone. This chain connects TRBV9 to TRBJ2-5; the match to TRBD1 covers 12 bases. Per germline, CDR1 SGDLS and CDR2 YYNGEE. CDR3 length: 16 residues. Unmatched junction bases numbered 2, after V lost 0 bases and J lost 2 bases. The CDR3 spells CASSVGGQGAQETQYF. The CDR3 DNA reads TGTGCCAGCAGCGTAGGGGGACAGGGGGCTCAAGAGACCCAGTACTTC. Together with reference TRBV9 and TRBJ2-5, the CDR3 gives the full variable domain: DSGVTQTPKHLITATGQRVTLRCSPRSGDLSVYWYQQSLDQGLQFLIQYYNGEERAKGNILERFSAQQFPDLHSELNLSSLELGDSALYFCASSVGGQGAQETQYFGPGTRLLVL.

This rearrangement joins TRBV5-4 to TRBJ2-1; TRBD2 matches at 8 bases. This CDR3 is 16 amino acids long. The trim removed 0 bases at V and 6 bases at J, leaving 8 bases unmatched. Germline V gene sequence: CDR1 SGHNT, CDR2 YYREEE (reference sequence). Here the CDR3 reads CASSLAGAGGANEQFF. In DNA, the CDR3 is TGTGCCAGCAGCTTGGCCGGGGCGGGAGGCGCCAATGAGCAGTTCTTC.

The chain joins TRBV7-2 to TRBJ1-1; D call uncertain. The V and J ends lost 1 base and 4 bases respectively, with 13 bases between them. Looked up from germline, CDR1 is SGHTA and CDR2 is FQGNSA. CDR3 length: 15 residues. The CDR3 loop is CASSLELEVSTEAFF. Here the CDR3 DNA reads TGTGCCAGCAGCTTAGAACTGGAGGTTTCCACTGAAGCTTTCTTT.

The chain is built from TRBV7-2 and TRBJ2-1; possibly TRBD1 for D (5 bases). The CDR3 is made up of 16 amino acids. The V gene lost 1 base and the J gene lost 0 bases, with 10 bases spanning the gap. Germline lookup yields CDR1 SGHTA and CDR2 FQGNSA. Written as DNA, the CDR3 is TGTGCCAGCAGCTTAGACAGGCAGAACTCCTACAATGAGCAGTTCTTC. The encoded protein is CASSLDRQNSYNEQFF.

V usage is TRBV21-1 and J usage is TRBJ2-2; the tabulated D call, TRBD2, remains unverified against the DNA. TRBV21-1 is listed as a pseudogene. The CDR3 totals 20 residues. CDR3 DNA sequence: TGTGTCAGCAGCAAAGACGGAAATGTAGCGGGAGGGCCTTGGACCGGGGAGCTGTTTTTT. Translating it yields CVSSKDGNVAGGPWTGELFF.

This chain joins TRBV9 and TRBJ1-5; 7 bases line up with TRBD1. J was trimmed by 4 bases and V by 3 bases; bases with no gene match: 4. Germline CDR1 is SGDLS and CDR2 is YYNGEE. CDR3 length: 14 amino acids. This CDR3 is CASSAGQINQPQHF. CDR3 DNA: TGTGCCAGCAGCGCGGGACAGATTAATCAGCCCCAGCATTTT.

This clone was seen just once. This sequence joins TRBV19 and TRBJ2-7; TRBD1 agrees at 8 bases. Unmatched junction bases numbered 12, after V lost 5 bases and J lost 3 bases. The CDR3 extends over 16 amino acids. Germline V lookup: CDR1 LNHDA, CDR2 SQIVND (reference sequence). CDR3: CASSSSTGGRNYEQYF. The CDR3 nucleotides are TGTGCCAGTAGTTCCTCTACAGGGGGGCGAAACTACGAGCAGTACTTC.

CDR3 nucleotides: TGTGCCAGCAGCCCGACAGGGGGCAGATCTAATGAAAAACTGTTTTTT. Its protein product is CASSPTGGRSNEKLFF. The V gene is TRBV28, the J gene TRBJ1-4; 10 bases match TRBD1. This CDR3 has 16 residues. Per germline, CDR1 MDHEN and CDR2 SYDVKM. Trimming cost V 6 bases and J 3 bases; bases outside gene matches: 7.

The chain employs TRBV14 and TRBJ2-7; 8 positions agree with TRBD1. CDR3 length equals 14 residues. V shed 0 bases and J 5 bases; nucleotides not matched to a gene: 3. Germline CDR1 SGHDN, CDR2 FVKESK. CDR3 nucleotide sequence: TGTGCCAGCAGCCAAGAGGGCAGGGGGCACGAGCAGTACTTC. Encoded protein: CASSQEGRGHEQYF.

This clone was counted a single time. V usage is TRBV7-2 and J usage is TRBJ2-7, with a tentative D call TRBD1 (5 bases). V was trimmed by 5 bases and J by 5 bases, leaving 16 bases between them. CDR1 is SGHTA, CDR2 FQGNSA, per germline. This CDR3 has 14 amino acids. This CDR3 is CASSPQASGHEQYF. The CDR3 DNA reads TGTGCCAGCAGCCCCCAAGCGTCAGGGCACGAGCAGTACTTC.

The chain joins TRBV7-2 to TRBJ1-6, with D perhaps TRBD1 (6 bases). V shed 1 base and J shed 9 bases, with 13 bases lying between them. Germline CDR1 SGHTA, CDR2 FQGNSA. CDR3 length: 15 residues. The CDR3 DNA reads TGTGCCAGCAGCTTAGATCCAGGGGTAGGTTCACCCCTCCACTTT. Its translation: CASSLDPGVGSPLHF. Filled out from reference TRBV7-2 and TRBJ1-6, the complete variable domain reads GAGVSQSPSNKVTEKGKDVELRCDPISGHTALYWYRQSLGQGLEFLIYFQGNSAPDKSGLPSDRFSAERTGGSVSTLTIQRTQQEDSAVYLCASSLDPGVGSPLHFGNGTRLTVT.

The V call is TRBV10-3, the J call TRBJ2-3; 14 nucleotides match TRBD2. Germline V gives CDR1 ENHRY, CDR2 SYGVKD. The CDR3 consists of 18 residues. The V gene end was trimmed by 6 bases and the J gene end by 3 bases; junction bases not matched to a gene: 11. As DNA, the CDR3 is TGTGCCATCAGCAAAACATCGGGACTAGCGGGAGTGACAGATACGCAGTATTTT. Translated: CAISKTSGLAGVTDTQYF.

The gene calls are TRBV15 and TRBJ2-1; 11 bases map to TRBD2. CDR3 size: 17 residues. CDR1 is LNHNV, CDR2 YYDKDF, per germline (reference sequence). The ends lost 5 bases at V and 1 base at J; junction bases unmatched: 7. The CDR3, as DNA: TGTGCCACCAGCGCCTCCGGGACTAGCGGTTCCTACAATGAGCAGTTCTTC. The encoded protein is CATSASGTSGSYNEQFF.

The rearrangement joins TRBV6-2 or TRBV6-3 to TRBJ1-5; D is perhaps TRBD1 (6 bases). The CDR3 runs to 14 residues. The germline gives CDR1 MNHEY, CDR2 SVGEGT. The germline V and J ends were trimmed by 4 bases and 3 bases, with 10 bases remaining between them. The CDR3 is CASSFTGYNQPQHF. The CDR3 nucleotides read TGTGCCAGCAGTTTTACAGGGTACAATCAGCCCCAGCATTTT.

This clone was observed a single time. The chain carries TRBV6-5 and TRBJ2-5; the D gene is possibly TRBD1 (6 bases). In germline, CDR1 is MNHEY, CDR2 SVGAGI. V was shortened by 6 bases and J by 2 bases, with 13 bases between the two germline ends. This CDR3 has 14 residues. The CDR3 coding sequence is TGTGCCAGCAGCAGGGGTCAAATTCAAGAGACCCAGTACTTC. It specifies CASSRGQIQETQYF.

This chain uses TRBV18 with TRBJ2-3; D is uncertain. CDR3 length equals 14 residues. V was clipped by 4 bases and J by 7 bases, with 15 bases between them. CDR1 is KGHSH, CDR2 LQKENI, per germline. The CDR3 nucleotides are TGTGCCAGCTCACTTCTCCTTGACTCGAATACGCAGTATTTT. Its protein is CASSLLLDSNTQYF.

In this sample, this clone turned up once. The chain couples TRBV9 to TRBJ1-1, with TRBD1 as a possible D gene (6 bases). Between the trimmed V and J ends, which lost 3 bases and 4 bases, there was a span of 16 bases. The CDR3 length is 15 residues. CDR1 and CDR2 from the germline V gene are SGDLS and YYNGEE. In nucleotides, the CDR3 is TGTGCCAGCAGCGAGGACAGTTCTAGGGTCACTGAAGCTTTCTTT. It yields the protein CASSEDSSRVTEAFF.

This clone was counted once. The chain has TRBV18 and TRBJ2-2; TRBD1 agrees at 9 bases. Trimming cost V 2 bases and J 6 bases; bases outside gene matches: 7. Germline CDR1 reads KGHSH; CDR2 reads LQKENI. The CDR3 contains 16 residues. CDR3 sequence reads: CASSPSMTGGPGELFF. The CDR3 DNA reads as TGTGCCAGCTCACCATCCATGACAGGGGGTCCCGGGGAGCTGTTTTTT.

V gene TRBV28 combines with J gene TRBJ2-7; perhaps TRBD2 as D (6 bases). Trimming took off 7 bases at V and 4 bases at J, with 14 bases between the two ends. Germline CDR1 is MDHEN and CDR2 is SYDVKM. This CDR3 contains 13 residues. CDR3 sequence (DNA): TGTGCCAGCAAGGCCGGAGGAGGGTACGAGCAGTACTTC. Protein product: CASKAGGGYEQYF.

The table lists this clone with a count of one. The chain carries TRBV7-3 and TRBJ2-7; 7 bases fit TRBD1. The ends lost 5 bases at V and 4 bases at J; junction bases unmatched: 8. Per germline, CDR1 SGHTA and CDR2 FQGTGA. The CDR3 extends over 14 amino acids. Here the CDR3 reads CASSPRQGLYEQYF. The CDR3 coding sequence is TGTGCCAGCAGCCCCCGACAGGGTCTTTACGAGCAGTACTTC.

The DNA for the CDR3 is TGTGCCAGTAGTGTACAGCAAGATCAGCCCCAGCATTTT. As protein: CASSVQQDQPQHF. The chain links TRBV19 to TRBJ1-5; no reliable D call. The CDR3 loop spans 13 amino acids. Germline V gene lookup returns CDR1 LNHDA and CDR2 SQIVND (reference sequence). The V gene lost 5 bases and the J gene lost 5 bases, with 10 bases spanning the gap.

The V and J genes are TRBV6-5 and TRBJ1-6; TRBD1 agrees at 9 bases. The CDR3 totals 15 residues. Germline assignment: CDR1 MNHEY and CDR2 SVGAGI. Germline trimming cut 4 bases from V and 7 bases from J; bases unmatched to any gene: 5. The CDR3 DNA reads as TGTGCCAGCAGTTCAGGGACAGGGCACAATTCACCCCTCCACTTT. It codes for CASSSGTGHNSPLHF.